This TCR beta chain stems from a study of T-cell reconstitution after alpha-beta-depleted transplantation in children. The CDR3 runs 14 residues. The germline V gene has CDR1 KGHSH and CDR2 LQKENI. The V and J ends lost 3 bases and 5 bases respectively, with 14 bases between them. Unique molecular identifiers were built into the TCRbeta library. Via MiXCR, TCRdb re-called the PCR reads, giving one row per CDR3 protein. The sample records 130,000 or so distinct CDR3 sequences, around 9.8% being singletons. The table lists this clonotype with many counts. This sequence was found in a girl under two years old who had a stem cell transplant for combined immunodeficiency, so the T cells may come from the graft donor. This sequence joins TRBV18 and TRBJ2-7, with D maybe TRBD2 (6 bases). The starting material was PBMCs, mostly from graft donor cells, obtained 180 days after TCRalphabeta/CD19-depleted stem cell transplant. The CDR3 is CASSPVGSRNEQYF. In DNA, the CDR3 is TGTGCCAGCTCACCGGTCGGGAGTAGAAACGAGCAGTACTTC.